This T cell receptor (beta chain) emerged from a study of cytomegalovirus exposure and HLA in healthy donors. Study-wide results and caveats: Listed as cytomegalovirus-associated were approximately 160 TCR beta chains. Later on, an analysis found that several of the most significant clusters appeared to be linked to common viral pathogens, which included parvovirus B19.

About this clone: Its antigen is not known.

In the PCR, 60 Vbeta and 13 Jbeta primers were used. The assay was immunoSEQ multiplex PCR, and TCRdb's table has in-frame clones only and misses some. The sample includes 65,000 to 100,000 clones, approximately 83% of them seen just once. Trimming left V 0 bases short and J 3 bases short, with 18 bases between. Germline values: CDR1 LGHNA, CDR2 YSLEER. The CDR3 runs to 17 residues. The sample taken for sequencing was PBMCs. This sequence was found in a man between 40 and 49 years old in good health and CMV-seronegative. The genes are TRBV4-3 and TRBJ2-7, with a weak D call TRBD1 (6 bases). CDR3 in amino acids: CASSQETVQGIFYEQYF. In DNA, the CDR3 is TGCGCCAGCAGCCAAGAGACGGTACAGGGTATTTTCTACGAGCAGTACTTC.